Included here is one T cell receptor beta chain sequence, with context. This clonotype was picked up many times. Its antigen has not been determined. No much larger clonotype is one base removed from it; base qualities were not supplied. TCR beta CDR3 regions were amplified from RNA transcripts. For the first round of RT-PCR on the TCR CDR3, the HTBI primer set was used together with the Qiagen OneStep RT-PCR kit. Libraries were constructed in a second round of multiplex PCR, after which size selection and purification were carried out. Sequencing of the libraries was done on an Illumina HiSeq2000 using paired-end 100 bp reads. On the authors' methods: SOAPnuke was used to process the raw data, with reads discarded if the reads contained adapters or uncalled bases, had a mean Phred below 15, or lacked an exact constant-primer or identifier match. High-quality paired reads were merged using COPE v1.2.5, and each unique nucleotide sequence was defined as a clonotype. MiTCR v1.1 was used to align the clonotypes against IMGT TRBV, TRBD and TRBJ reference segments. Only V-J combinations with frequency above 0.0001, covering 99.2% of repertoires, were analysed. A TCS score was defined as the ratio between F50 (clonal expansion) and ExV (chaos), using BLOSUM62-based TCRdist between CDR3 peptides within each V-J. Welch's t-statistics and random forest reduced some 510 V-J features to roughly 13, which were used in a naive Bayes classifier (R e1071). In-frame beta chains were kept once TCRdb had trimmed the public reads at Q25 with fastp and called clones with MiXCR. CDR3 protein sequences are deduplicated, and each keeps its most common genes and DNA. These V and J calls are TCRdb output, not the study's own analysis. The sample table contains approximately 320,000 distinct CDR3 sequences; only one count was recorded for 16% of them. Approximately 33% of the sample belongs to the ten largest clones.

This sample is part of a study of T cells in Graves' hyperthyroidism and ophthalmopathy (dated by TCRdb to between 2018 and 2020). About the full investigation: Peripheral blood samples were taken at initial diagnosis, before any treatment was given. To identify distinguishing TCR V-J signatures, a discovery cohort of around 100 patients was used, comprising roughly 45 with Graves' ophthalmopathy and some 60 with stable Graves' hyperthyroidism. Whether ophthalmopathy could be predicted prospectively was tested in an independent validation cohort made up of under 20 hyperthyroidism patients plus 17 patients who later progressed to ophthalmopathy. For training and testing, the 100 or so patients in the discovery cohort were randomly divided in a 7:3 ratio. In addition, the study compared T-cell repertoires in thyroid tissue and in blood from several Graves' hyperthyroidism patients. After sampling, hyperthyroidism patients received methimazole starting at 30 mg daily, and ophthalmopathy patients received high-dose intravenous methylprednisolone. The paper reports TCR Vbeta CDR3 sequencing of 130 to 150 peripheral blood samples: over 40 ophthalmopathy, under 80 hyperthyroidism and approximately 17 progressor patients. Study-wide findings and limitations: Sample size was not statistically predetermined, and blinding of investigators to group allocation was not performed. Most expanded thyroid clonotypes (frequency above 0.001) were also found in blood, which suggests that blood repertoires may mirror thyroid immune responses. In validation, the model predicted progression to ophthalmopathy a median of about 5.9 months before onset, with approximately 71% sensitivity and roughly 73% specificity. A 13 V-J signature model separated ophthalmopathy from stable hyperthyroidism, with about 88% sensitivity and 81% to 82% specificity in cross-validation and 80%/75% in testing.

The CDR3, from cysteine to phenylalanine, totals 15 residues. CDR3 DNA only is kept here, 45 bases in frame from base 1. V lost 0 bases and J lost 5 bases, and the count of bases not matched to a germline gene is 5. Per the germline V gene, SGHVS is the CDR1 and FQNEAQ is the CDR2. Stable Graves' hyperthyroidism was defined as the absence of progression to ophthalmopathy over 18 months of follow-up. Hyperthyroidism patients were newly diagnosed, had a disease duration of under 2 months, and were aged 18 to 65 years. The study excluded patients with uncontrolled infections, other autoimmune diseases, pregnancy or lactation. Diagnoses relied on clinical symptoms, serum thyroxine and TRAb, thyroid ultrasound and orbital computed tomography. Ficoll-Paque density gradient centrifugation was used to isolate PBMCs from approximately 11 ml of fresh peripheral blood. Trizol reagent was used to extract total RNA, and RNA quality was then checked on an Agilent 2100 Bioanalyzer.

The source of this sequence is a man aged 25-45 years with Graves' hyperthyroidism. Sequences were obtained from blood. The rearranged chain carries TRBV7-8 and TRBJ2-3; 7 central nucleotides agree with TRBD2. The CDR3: CASSLAPGGGDTQYF. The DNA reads TGTGCCAGCAGCTTAGCGCCGGGGGGAGGAGATACGCAGTATTTT.